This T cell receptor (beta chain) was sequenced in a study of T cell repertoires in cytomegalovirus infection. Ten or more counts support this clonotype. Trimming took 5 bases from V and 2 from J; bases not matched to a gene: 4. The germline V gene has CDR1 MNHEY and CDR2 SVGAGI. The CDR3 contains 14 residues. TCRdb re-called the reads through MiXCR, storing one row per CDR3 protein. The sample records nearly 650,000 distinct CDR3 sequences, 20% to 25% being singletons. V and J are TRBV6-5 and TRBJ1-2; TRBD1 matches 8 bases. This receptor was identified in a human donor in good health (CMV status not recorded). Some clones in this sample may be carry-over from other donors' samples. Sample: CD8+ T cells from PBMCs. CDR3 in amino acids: CASSPSGGNYGYTF. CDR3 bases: TGTGCCAGCAGTCCTTCAGGGGGCAACTATGGCTACACCTTC.